Presented here are 23 T cell receptor beta chains from one specimen sequenced in a study of T cell responses to AZD1222 COVID-19 vaccine. This table comes from immunoSEQ multiplex PCR, and its TCRdb copy is limited to in-frame clones, with some not included. The repertoire holds roughly 160,000 clones, 90% to 95% seen once, with around 2% in the top ten. The sample in question was peripheral blood, obtained on day 0 of AZD1222 vaccination. Receptor source: an adult in good health.

This chain joins TRBV30 and TRBJ2-1; the D is unclear. The CDR3 totals 11 residues. CDR1 GTSNPN and CDR2 SVGIG come from the germline V gene (reference sequence). The V end was cut by 0 bases, the J end by 7 bases, with 4 bases between. Here the CDR3 reads CAWSVGNEQFF. The CDR3 bases are TGTGCCTGGAGTGTGGGGAATGAGCAGTTCTTC.

The V call is TRBV10-2, the J call TRBJ1-4, with unresolved D. The V gene lost 10 bases and the J gene lost 8 bases, with 17 bases spanning the gap. Germline V gives CDR1 WSHSY, CDR2 SAAADI. The CDR3 extends over 13 amino acids. CDR3 in DNA: TGCGCCACGGGAATAGACCCTTGGGAAAAACTGTTTTTT. It yields the protein CATGIDPWEKLFF.

This rearrangement joins TRBV10-2 to TRBJ2-2, with 8 bases matching TRBD2. There are 13 residues in the CDR3. CDR1 is WSHSY, CDR2 SAAADI, per germline. V gave up 9 bases and J gave up 5 bases; unmatched junction bases: 5. The CDR3 protein is CASRTSYTGELFF. The CDR3 region has the DNA TGCGCCAGTCGGACTAGCTATACCGGGGAGCTGTTTTTT.

V is TRBV6-2 or TRBV6-3 and J is TRBJ2-5, with D possibly being TRBD2 (6 bases). From germline, CDR1 is MNHEY and CDR2 SVGEGT. V lost 6 bases and J lost 2, with 13 bases in between. The CDR3 is 14 amino acids. The CDR3 DNA follows: TGTGCCAGCAGCCTCGGGGGTGAGCAAGAGACCCAGTACTTC. It yields the protein CASSLGGEQETQYF.

V gene TRBV29-1 combines with J gene TRBJ2-3; D is possibly TRBD1 or TRBD2 (5 bases each). CDR1 is SQVTM and CDR2 is ANQGSEA in the germline V gene. The CDR3 is made up of 14 amino acids. Between the trimmed V and J ends, which lost 4 bases and 1 base, there was a span of 12 bases. The DNA of the CDR3 is TGCAGCGTTGTTAGGGGAGTAGGCACAGATACGCAGTATTTT. Translating it yields CSVVRGVGTDTQYF.

The rearrangement uses TRBV9 and TRBJ1-6; D uncertain. Germline assignment: CDR1 SGDLS and CDR2 YYNGEE. V was shortened by 0 bases and J by 10 bases, with 5 bases between the two germline ends. CDR3 length: 12 amino acids. The CDR3, as DNA: TGTGCCAGCAGCGTAGGCGGGTCACCCCTCCACTTT. This sequence encodes CASSVGGSPLHF.

The J gene is TRBJ1-1, the V gene TRBV7-3; D is unresolved. Trimming left V 5 bases short and J 5 bases short, with 15 bases between. CDR3 size: 14 residues. The V gene's germline CDR1 is SGHTA and CDR2 FQGTGA. The CDR3 nucleotides are TGTGCCAGCAGCCTCGAACGGCAGTCAACTGAAGCTTTCTTT. Protein: CASSLERQSTEAFF.

The V gene is TRBV5-4, the J gene TRBJ2-5; D not certain. Trimming cost V 6 bases and J 0 bases, with 3 bases left between them. Germline-derived CDR1 and CDR2 are SGHNT and YYREEE (reference sequence). The CDR3 loop spans 11 amino acids. This CDR3 is CASTDQETQYF. In DNA form, the CDR3 reads TGTGCCAGCACCGACCAAGAGACCCAGTACTTC.

The rearrangement uses TRBV5-1 and TRBJ1-1, with D unclear. The CDR3 runs 13 residues. Germline values: CDR1 SGHRS, CDR2 YFSETQ. The V end lost 4 bases, the J end lost 1 base, and 8 bases lay between the germline ends. CDR3 sequence reads: CASSAQGNTEAFF. Written as DNA, the CDR3 is TGCGCCAGCAGCGCACAAGGGAACACTGAAGCTTTCTTT.

J is TRBJ1-2 and V is TRBV5-5; D is uncertain. Germline V gene sequence: CDR1 SGHKS, CDR2 YYEKEE (reference sequence). Trimming cost V 4 bases and J 5 bases, with 9 bases left between them. The CDR3 is 12 residues long. The CDR3 sequence is CASSPGIYGYTF. The CDR3 DNA sequence: TGTGCCAGCAGCCCCGGCATTTATGGCTACACCTTC.

V and J are TRBV30 and TRBJ1-1; unclear D gene. In germline, CDR1 is GTSNPN, CDR2 SVGIG (reference sequence). V was clipped by 0 bases and J by 1 base, with 12 bases between them. This CDR3 spans 15 amino acids. The CDR3 protein is CAWSVPGGRNTEAFF. CDR3 in DNA: TGTGCCTGGAGTGTACCGGGAGGACGGAACACTGAAGCTTTCTTT.

As regards this clone: Other DNA sequences in the sample encode the same CDR3. The V call is TRBV27, the J call TRBJ2-1, with D perhaps matching TRBD2 (6 bases). This CDR3 comprises 14 residues. The V gene lost 5 bases and the J gene lost 2 bases, with 10 bases spanning the gap. The germline CDR1 and CDR2 sequences are MNHEY and SMNVEV (reference sequence). In DNA, the CDR3 is TGTGCCAGCAGTCTTAGCGGAACCTACAATGAGCAGTTCTTC. This encodes CASSLSGTYNEQFF.

The rearrangement links TRBV9 to TRBJ1-3, with a possible D match to TRBD1 (5 bases). Trimming removed 4 bases at V and 1 base at J, with 9 bases between. From germline, CDR1 is SGDLS and CDR2 YYNGEE. The CDR3 loop spans 14 amino acids. This chain's CDR3 is CASSTPGSGNTIYF. The CDR3 DNA reads as TGTGCCAGCAGCACCCCAGGGTCTGGAAACACCATATATTTT.

The chain is built from TRBV7-2 and TRBJ1-5; D gene uncertain. Trimming pared 1 base from V and 4 bases from J, leaving 5 bases between. Germline V gene data show CDR1 as SGHTA and CDR2 as FQGNSA. The CDR3 has 13 residues. The CDR3 sequence is CASSLVINQPQHF. In DNA form, the CDR3 reads TGTGCCAGCAGCTTAGTGATAAATCAGCCCCAGCATTTT.

The rearrangement uses TRBV28 and TRBJ2-7; 10 nucleotides agree with TRBD2. The V and J ends lost 6 bases and 0 bases, in that order; junction bases with no gene match: 2. The CDR3 has 14 residues. From germline, CDR1 is MDHEN and CDR2 SYDVKM. Written as DNA, the CDR3 is TGTGCCAGCAGCTCTAGCGGGAGCTCCTACGAGCAGTACTTC. Translation: CASSSSGSSYEQYF.

The rearrangement uses TRBV9 and TRBJ1-1, with D uncertain. The CDR3 is 15 residues long. Trimming stripped 3 bases from V and 5 bases from J, with 17 bases between. The germline CDR1 and CDR2 sequences are SGDLS and YYNGEE. The CDR3 DNA follows: TGTGCCAGCAGCGGAGGAGGGCGGTTCCAGACTGAAGCTTTCTTT. Protein: CASSGGGRFQTEAFF.

The chain carries TRBV28 and TRBJ2-3; D gene unclear. Per germline, CDR1 MDHEN and CDR2 SYDVKM. V shed 4 bases and J shed 3 bases, with 2 bases lying between them. The CDR3 totals 11 residues. The CDR3 DNA reads TGTGCCAGCAGTTCTACAGATACGCAGTATTTT. Its translation is CASSSTDTQYF.

The chain joins TRBV5-1 to TRBJ2-1; 8 nucleotides match TRBD1. Germline values: CDR1 SGHRS, CDR2 YFSETQ. J was trimmed by 6 bases and V by 5 bases; bases with no gene match: 13. The CDR3 spans 16 residues. The CDR3 spells CASSFTGTGDRNEQFF. CDR3 nucleotide sequence: TGCGCCAGCAGTTTTACCGGGACAGGAGACCGCAATGAGCAGTTCTTC.

The count of this clone is one. This sequence joins TRBV28 and TRBJ1-2; 9 bases align to TRBD1. V gave up 5 bases and J gave up 2 bases; unmatched junction bases: 3. The CDR3 is 14 amino acids. Germline assignment: CDR1 MDHEN and CDR2 SYDVKM. In DNA form, the CDR3 reads TGTGCCAGCAGTCTGGGACAGGGAAACTATGGCTACACCTTC. Its protein is CASSLGQGNYGYTF.

The chain is built from TRBV10-3 and TRBJ1-4; 10 bases match TRBD1. V shed 4 bases and J 8 bases; nucleotides not matched to a gene: 4. CDR3 size: 14 residues. Looked up from germline, CDR1 is ENHRY and CDR2 is SYGVKD. The CDR3 sequence: CAISGGTGDEKLFF. The CDR3 DNA reads as TGTGCCATCAGTGGGGGGACAGGGGACGAAAAACTGTTTTTT.

The chain uses TRBV18 and TRBJ2-6; no firm D call. There are 19 residues in the CDR3. The ends were cut back, 1 base at V and 2 bases at J, with 18 bases in the middle. Per germline, CDR1 KGHSH and CDR2 LQKENI. In DNA form, the CDR3 reads TGTGCCAGCTCACCACTTAGTCCCGGAACAGCGCCTGGGGCCAACGTCCTGACTTTC. Its translation: CASSPLSPGTAPGANVLTF.

The CDR3 sequence: CASSPRLAGLAGELFF. The CDR3 DNA reads as TGTGCCAGCAGCCCCCGACTAGCGGGATTGGCCGGGGAGCTGTTTTTT. V is TRBV7-2 and J is TRBJ2-2; the match to TRBD2 covers 11 bases. CDR1 and CDR2 from the germline V gene are SGHTA and FQGNSA. V dropped 5 bases and J dropped 6; count of bases not matched to a gene: 8. This CDR3 is built from 16 residues.

The J gene is TRBJ1-3, the V gene TRBV21-1; the DNA was not compared with TRBD1, the D call given in the table. TRBV21-1 is given as a pseudogene. CDR3 length: 19 amino acids. The CDR3 loop reads CASSPKPPGPRGSGNTIYF. CDR3 sequence (DNA): TGTGCCAGCAGCCCCAAACCCCCGGGCCCTAGGGGCTCTGGAAACACCATATATTTT.